This T cell receptor beta chain comes out of a study of blood T cell repertoires in COVID-19. Study-level background: There were acute and convalescent COVID-19 samples, and they came from the United States, Italy and Spain. Sources were T cells, B-cell-depleted T cells, or PBMCs; the material itself was cDNA or gDNA.

As originally analysed: It was from reference gene primer amplification that nucleated cell counts were estimated. Clones were read by immunoSEQ multiplex PCR, and TCRdb kept only the in-frame ones, dropping some. From that table come the V and J calls and clone size; the DNA was used to work out D and trimming. Of about 150,000 clones listed, around 80% were seen once; the top ten hold around 4.4%. Germline trimming cut 6 bases from V and 0 bases from J; bases unmatched to any gene: 8. The CDR3 totals 16 residues. From germline, CDR1 is MDHEN and CDR2 SYDVKM. This clone was recorded once. The clonotype comes from a man in his sixties with acute or convalescent COVID-19. The V and J genes are TRBV28 and TRBJ2-7; 10 bases are a match to TRBD2. Sequencing was carried out using peripheral blood. The CDR3 nucleotides are TGTGCCAGCAGGGAAGGACTAGCGGCAACCTCCTACGAGCAGTACTTC. Translation: CASREGLAATSYEQYF.